This T cell receptor (beta chain) was identified during a study of blood T cell repertoires in COVID-19. Study-level information: Samples taken during acute and convalescent COVID-19 were collected in the United States, Italy and Spain.

The protocol was immunoSEQ multiplex PCR, while the TCRdb copy is restricted to in-frame clones and leaves out a portion. The table has under 120,000 clones, roughly four fifths seen once. The CDR3 sequence is 18 residues long. The V and J ends lost 0 bases and 0 bases, in that order; junction bases with no gene match: 3. The sequencing input was peripheral blood. The TCR originated in a man between 65 and 85 years old with active or convalescent COVID-19. The chain recombines TRBV5-3 with TRBJ2-2; TRBD2 matches at 12 bases. TRBV5-3 is given ORF status, its function remaining uncertain. The chain's CDR3 is CARSLDLAGGPNTGELFF. The CDR3 coding sequence is TGTGCCAGAAGCTTGGACCTAGCGGGGGGGCCGAACACCGGGGAGCTGTTTTTT.